These T cell receptor beta chains were read from a single sample in a study of T cell changes during pregnancy in multiple sclerosis. The protocol was immunoSEQ multiplex PCR, while the TCRdb copy is restricted to in-frame clones and leaves out a portion. This sample has about 49,000 clones, with 94% found just once. This specimen consisted of CD8+ T cells from peripheral blood mononuclear cells, obtained before pregnancy. Every receptor here comes from a female donor with multiple sclerosis, enrolled in a pregnancy study. CDR3s include the opening cysteine and the closing phenylalanine or tryptophan. D genes are given only for firm matches. The size entry is marked missing in some rows and otherwise reads once, few, many or a size class.

clone size,J gene,V gene,D gene,CDR3 DNA,CDR3 protein
NA,TRBJ2-1,TRBV19,TRBD2,TGTGCCAGTAGAACCATGAGTGGGCGGGAGAGAGATGAGCAGTTCTTC,CASRTMSGRERDEQFF
NA,TRBJ1-2,TRBV7-8,NA,TGTGCCAGCAGCCCCCGCGGAGGGGGGGACTATGGCTACACCTTC,CASSPRGGGDYGYTF
NA,TRBJ2-7,TRBV5-1,NA,TGCGCCAGCAGCTTGAAGGCAGGGCGTTCCTACGAGCAGTACTTC,CASSLKAGRSYEQYF
NA,TRBJ1-2,TRBV10-3,NA,TGTGCCATCAGAGACTCAGACAGACCGTATGGCTACACCTTC,CAIRDSDRPYGYTF
NA,TRBJ2-1,TRBV7-2,TRBD2,TGTGCCAGCGGGGCCTTGAGCGGGATGGGGAGAAATGAGCAGTTCTTC,CASGALSGMGRNEQFF
NA,TRBJ2-7,TRBV5-1,NA,TGCGCCAGCAGCTGGGAGATAACCTACGAGCAGTACTTC,CASSWEITYEQYF
NA,TRBJ2-3,TRBV7-6,NA,TGTGCCAGCAGCCTTGGGCTGGATACGCAGTATTTT,CASSLGLDTQYF
NA,TRBJ2-1,TRBV15,NA,TGTGCCACCAGCAGAGATTTGGACAGCAATGAGCAGTTCTTC,CATSRDLDSNEQFF
NA,TRBJ1-1,TRBV25-1,NA,TGTGCCAGCACTTGGGGGAGGGGCACTGAAGCTTTCTTT,CASTWGRGTEAFF
NA,TRBJ1-1,TRBV2,TRBD1,TGTGCCAGCAGTGCTGGTCGGACAGGGTCGTACACTGAAGCTTTCTTT,CASSAGRTGSYTEAFF
NA,TRBJ1-1,TRBV29-1,TRBD1,TGCAGCGCCCCGGGACAGGGAGGCACGAACACTGAAGCTTTCTTT,CSAPGQGGTNTEAFF
NA,TRBJ2-5,TRBV5-1,NA,TGCGCCAGCAGCTTAGTGGGGGCTGAGACCCAGTACTTC,CASSLVGAETQYF
NA,TRBJ1-5,TRBV27,NA,TGTGCCAGCAGTTTTTCAGGGGACGGTCAGCCCCAGCATTTT,CASSFSGDGQPQHF
NA,TRBJ2-2,TRBV29-1,TRBD1,TGCAGCGCCCGTGGGGGACAGGGGACCACCGGGGAGCTGTTTTTT,CSARGGQGTTGELFF
NA,TRBJ2-7,TRBV4-1,NA,TGCGCCAGCAGCCAAGGTGGGGCGAGCGAGCAGTACTTC,CASSQGGASEQYF
NA,TRBJ2-7,TRBV5-1,TRBD2,TGCGCCAGCAGCTTGGAAGGCGGGGGGGCCGAGCAGTACTTC,CASSLEGGGAEQYF
NA,TRBJ2-1,TRBV5-1,NA,TGCGCCAGCAGCTTGGTTAGCGGAGGTTACAATGAGCAGTTCTTC,CASSLVSGGYNEQFF
few,TRBJ2-2,TRBV6-4,NA,TGTGCCAGCAGCCCCGGTGGGGGGAGCACCGGGGAGCTGTTTTTT,CASSPGGGSTGELFF
NA,TRBJ2-3,TRBV19,TRBD2,TGTGCCAGTAGTAAGTTAACTAGCGGGAGTATAGGCACAGATACGCAGTATTTT,CASSKLTSGSIGTDTQYF
NA,TRBJ2-7,TRBV6-6,TRBD2,TGTGCCAGCAGTTATCGACTAGCGGGAGTCGAGCAGTACTTC,CASSYRLAGVEQYF
NA,TRBJ2-1,TRBV6-4,TRBD2,TGTGCCAGCAGTGACTCTTTAGCGGGGTACAATGAGCAGTTCTTC,CASSDSLAGYNEQFF
NA,TRBJ2-1,TRBV28,NA,TGTGCCAGCAGTTTAGCGGGTATGGCTGGTCACAATGAGCAGTTCTTC,CASSLAGMAGHNEQFF
NA,TRBJ2-5,TRBV28,TRBD2,TGTGCCAGCAGTTTCGGGACTAGTGGGGTGGAGACCCAGTACTTC,CASSFGTSGVETQYF
NA,TRBJ1-2,TRBV7-9,NA,TGTGCCAGCAGCCGCGGCCAAGCTGAAGGCTACACCTTC,CASSRGQAEGYTF
NA,TRBJ2-1,TRBV6-5,TRBD2,TGTGCCAGCAATCGTGGGGGGGACGGCTATAATGAGCAGTTCTTC,CASNRGGDGYNEQFF
NA,TRBJ1-5,TRBV29-1,NA,TGCAGCGTTGGCGTAGGGGAGGCTCAGCCCCAGCATTTT,CSVGVGEAQPQHF
NA,TRBJ2-1,TRBV11-2,TRBD2,TGTGCCAGCAGCCAAGGGACTAGCGGGAGGGGCTCCTACAATGAGCAGTTCTTC,CASSQGTSGRGSYNEQFF
once,TRBJ1-1,TRBV19,NA,TGTGCCAGTAGTATTTTGATGGGGCAGCGAGCTTTCTTT,CASSILMGQRAFF
NA,TRBJ2-3,TRBV5-1,NA,TGCGCCAGCAGCCTATGGACAGGCACAGATACGCAGTATTTT,CASSLWTGTDTQYF
NA,TRBJ2-1,TRBV6-6,TRBD2,TGTGCCAGCAGGGGACTAGCGGGAGACAATGAGCAGTTCTTC,CASRGLAGDNEQFF
NA,TRBJ2-1,TRBV29-1,TRBD2,TGCAGCTCTCTAGCGGAGGGGTCCTACAATGAGCAGTTCTTC,CSSLAEGSYNEQFF
NA,TRBJ2-7,TRBV28,TRBD1,TGTGCCAGCAGTGGATCCGGGACAGGGGTTTCCTACGAGCAGTACTTC,CASSGSGTGVSYEQYF
NA,TRBJ2-1,TRBV5-1,TRBD2,TGCGCCAGCGCGAGTAGCGGGCCATACAATGAGCAGTTCTTC,CASASSGPYNEQFF
NA,TRBJ2-3,TRBV11-1,NA,TGTGCCAGCAGCTCTTTCGCAGATACGCAGTATTTT,CASSSFADTQYF
NA,TRBJ2-7,TRBV5-1,NA,TGCGCCAGCACCTTGAGGGCAGGGGACTACGAGCAGTACTTC,CASTLRAGDYEQYF
NA,TRBJ1-1,TRBV16,NA,TGTGCCAGCAGCCAATTCGTCCGGGTTGAAGCTTTCTTT,CASSQFVRVEAFF
once,TRBJ2-7,TRBV19,TRBD2,TGTGCCAGTAGTATTGGGGGCTCTAGCGGGAGCTCCTACGAGCAGTACTTC,CASSIGGSSGSSYEQYF
NA,TRBJ2-3,TRBV5-5,TRBD2,TGTGCCAGCAGCTTAGGTCATGGACTAGCGGGAGTCGCAGATACGCAGTATTTT,CASSLGHGLAGVADTQYF
NA,TRBJ2-4,TRBV7-9,NA,TGTGCCAGCGCCTCGGGACTAGCCAAAAACATTCAGTACTTC,CASASGLAKNIQYF
NA,TRBJ2-7,TRBV11-2,NA,TGTGCCAGCAGCTTAACCAGGGGGGTTTCCTACTACGAGCAGTACTTC,CASSLTRGVSYYEQYF
NA,TRBJ1-1,TRBV27,TRBD1,TGTGCCAGCACCACCGGGACAGACACTGAAGCTTTCTTT,CASTTGTDTEAFF
NA,TRBJ1-2,TRBV2,TRBD1,TGTGCCATCCTGACAGGGTCGGACTATGGCTACACCTTC,CAILTGSDYGYTF
NA,TRBJ2-3,TRBV6-1,TRBD1,TGTGCCAGCAGTGAAGCGAAGACAGGGGCCGATACGCAGTATTTT,CASSEAKTGADTQYF
NA,TRBJ2-7,TRBV27,TRBD1,TGTGCCAGCTCCCAGTACAGGGGGAGTGGCGAGCAGTACTTC,CASSQYRGSGEQYF
NA,TRBJ2-7,TRBV7-9,TRBD2,TGTGCCAGCAGCTTCAGCGGGAGCCCCTACGAGCAGTACTTC,CASSFSGSPYEQYF
NA,TRBJ2-7,TRBV6-1,NA,TGTGCCAGCAGTACCCCAGGGAAACGCGAGCAGTACTTC,CASSTPGKREQYF
NA,TRBJ1-2,TRBV4-1,TRBD1,TGCGCCAGCAGCCAGATCGGGACAGGGGTAGGCTACACCTTC,CASSQIGTGVGYTF
NA,TRBJ2-1,TRBV19,NA,TGTGCCAGTAGAGTGGGGGCGGGGGCCTACAATGAGCAGTTCTTC,CASRVGAGAYNEQFF
NA,TRBJ1-3,TRBV15,NA,TGTGCCACCAGCAGTTTGATTAGTGGAAACACCATATATTTT,CATSSLISGNTIYF
NA,TRBJ2-7,TRBV19,NA,TGTGCCAGTAGTATGGGGTCAGGGCCTCTCTACGAGCAGTACTTC,CASSMGSGPLYEQYF
NA,TRBJ2-1,TRBV19,TRBD2,TGTGCCAGTAGATTAGGGGTGGCTAGCGGGATGAATGAGCAGTTCTTC,CASRLGVASGMNEQFF
NA,TRBJ1-4,TRBV7-9,NA,TGTGCCAGCAGCTTAGGATACGGGGGGCAGGGTGAAAAACTGTTTTTT,CASSLGYGGQGEKLFF
NA,TRBJ2-3,TRBV6-1,NA,TGTGCCAGCAGTGAATCTGAGCAGGGCTCAGATACGCAGTATTTT,CASSESEQGSDTQYF
NA,TRBJ2-1,TRBV27,TRBD2,TGTGCCAGCAGCCCGAAGACTAGCGGGAGGGCGGGGGAGCAGTTCTTC,CASSPKTSGRAGEQFF
NA,TRBJ2-6,TRBV6-1,NA,TGTGCCAGCAGTGAAAGGAGCTCTGGGGCCAACGTCCTGACTTTC,CASSERSSGANVLTF
NA,TRBJ2-5,TRBV7-9,TRBD2,TGTGCCAGCAGCTTAGGGTTCCTAGCGGGAGGGCAAGAGACCCAGTACTTC,CASSLGFLAGGQETQYF
NA,TRBJ2-5,TRBV5-1,TRBD2,TGCGCCAGCAGCTTGGAGCGGCCTAGCGGGAGTCTGAAGACCCAGTACTTC,CASSLERPSGSLKTQYF
NA,TRBJ2-5,TRBV11-3,NA,TGTGCCAGCAGCTTAGATGCAGGGGAGATAAAGACCCAGTACTTC,CASSLDAGEIKTQYF
NA,TRBJ2-7,TRBV5-1,TRBD2,TGCGCCAGCAGCCCGGGACTAGGGGCGTACGAGCAGTACTTC,CASSPGLGAYEQYF
NA,TRBJ2-5,TRBV13,NA,TGTGCCAGCAGCCGTGGAGGGATCCAAGAGACCCAGTACTTC,CASSRGGIQETQYF